This T cell receptor (beta chain) was sequenced during a study of T cells and copy number aberrations in small-cell lung cancer (dated by TCRdb to about 2021). Concerning the study at large: TCR repertoire sequencing was paired with whole-exome sequencing of the same tumor regions to relate T cell metrics to mutations and copy number aberrations. Tumor TCR data existed for some 18 patients, and some 14 patients had TCR data from both tumor tissue and normal tissue.

The germline V gene (reference sequence) yields DFQATT for CDR1 and SNEGSKA for CDR2. V and J are truncated by 0 bases and 5 bases respectively, leaving an intervening sequence of 5 bases. The CDR3 contains 11 residues, cysteine and phenylalanine counted. Here the CDR3 DNA is all that survives: 33 bases in frame from base 1. General study outcomes and caveats: The study was limited by a small sample size because surgical resection is uncommon in small-cell lung cancer, and validation of the findings is required. Every specimen was formalin-fixed paraffin-embedded tissue, a material known to introduce sequencing artifacts. Tumors had lower T-cell density, richness and clonality than adjacent lung tissue, but the difference in density was not significant.

Donors were patients with limited-stage small-cell lung cancer who underwent surgical resection in Hangzhou, China, between about 2007 and 2020. All donors were treated with upfront surgery without preoperative chemotherapy or radiotherapy, and immunotherapy was not given to any donor before or after surgery. All 19 patients in the sequenced cohort were smokers or heavy second-hand smokers. Adjacent normal lung was collected at least 2 cm from the tumor margin and was morphologically confirmed by two pathologists to be free of malignant cells. To characterize T cell repertoire heterogeneity, the study applied multi-region TCR-beta sequencing to resected limited-stage small-cell lung cancers and to tumor-adjacent lung tissue. The AllPrep DNA/RNA FFPE Kit (Qiagen) was used to extract genomic DNA from the FFPE tissue. On this clone itself: Its antigen is currently not known. No qualities accompany the bases; no much larger clone lies one base away.

The immunoSEQ hsTCRB Kit was used with multiplexed V- and J-gene primers to amplify TCR-beta CDR3 regions from genomic DNA. Unique DNA barcodes were added in a second PCR, and samples were pooled together with a negative and a positive control. Pooled TCR-beta libraries were sequenced on an Illumina MiSeq with a 150-cycle paired-end protocol. Per the source publication's procedure: Adaptive Biotechnologies processed the raw sequencing data and produced a report containing normalized, annotated TCR-beta repertoires. T-cell density was computed as TCR-beta templates normalized to usable DNA, which was estimated by amplifying housekeeping genes. Richness counted unique rearrangements, and clonality was defined as 1 minus Pielou's evenness. As stored in TCRdb, this immuneACCESS dataset retains in-frame rearrangements with V and J assigned. A fraction of the clones does not appear; measured against another copy, unresolved V genes explain less than half of the discrepancy, and the remainder lacks a known reason. V and J calls and clone size are as listed in that table; D and trimming were resolved from the DNA. Recorded for this sample are thousands of clones; about 72% of them occurred a single time. About 9% of the sample is held by the ten biggest clonotypes.

The source is a woman between 70 and 85 years old with small cell lung cancer. Some clones in this sample may be carry-over from other donors' samples. Recombination linked TRBV20-1 to TRBJ2-7; a confident D gene designation cannot be given. Sequences were obtained from normal tissue next to the tumor. The CDR3 has the sequence CSARDGHEQYF. The bases are TGCAGTGCTAGAGATGGGCACGAGCAGTACTTC.